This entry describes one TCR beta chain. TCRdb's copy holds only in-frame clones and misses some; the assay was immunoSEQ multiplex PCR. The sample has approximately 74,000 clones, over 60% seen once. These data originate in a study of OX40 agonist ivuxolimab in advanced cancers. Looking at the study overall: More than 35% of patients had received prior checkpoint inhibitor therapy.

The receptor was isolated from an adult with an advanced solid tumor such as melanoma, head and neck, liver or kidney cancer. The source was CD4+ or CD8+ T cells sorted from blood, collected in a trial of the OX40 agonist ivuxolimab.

DNA of the CDR3: TGTGCCAGCAGCCAAGATCAGGCGGCCGCTATAGGCTACACCTTC. Its protein product is CASSQDQAAAIGYTF. The chain links TRBV4-2 to TRBJ1-2, with D hard to call. The CDR3 extends over 15 amino acids. V lost 0 bases and J lost 8, with 16 bases in between. CDR1 and CDR2 (germline): LGHNA, YNFKEQ.